This T cell receptor beta chain was captured in a study of CD8+ T cells in alopecia areata. RNA was extracted and reverse transcribed into cDNA as the sequencing template. TCRdb's copy holds only in-frame clones and misses some; the assay was immunoSEQ multiplex PCR. Of 90,000 to 100,000 clones in the sample, 60% to 65% are singletons; the top ten hold 15% to 18%. Treatment defined: oral pan-JAK inhibitor, 5-10 mg twice daily. The CDR3 is 14 residues long. Per germline, CDR1 SGHRS and CDR2 YFSETQ. The germline V and J ends were trimmed by 4 bases and 3 bases, with 14 bases remaining between them. The sample in question was CD8+ T cells sorted from blood, obtained at week 4, from a patient treated with tofacitinib. The receptor comes from a human donor with alopecia areata. The chain combines TRBV5-1 with TRBJ2-7; tentatively, D is TRBD1 (6 bases). CDR3 bases: TGCGCCAGCAGCGCAGGGGTTGACTACTACGAGCAGTACTTC. It specifies CASSAGVDYYEQYF.